The source of this T cell receptor (beta chain) is a study of T cells in Graves' hyperthyroidism and ophthalmopathy. General study results and limits: Through a model of 13 V-J features, ophthalmopathy was separated from stable hyperthyroidism. For ophthalmopathy, model prediction preceded onset by a median 6.5 months.

The V gene lost 5 bases and the J gene lost 3 bases, with 10 bases spanning the gap. The CDR3 has 13 residues. The germline CDR1 and CDR2 sequences are SGHVS and FNYEAQ. These patients, aged 18 to 65, had recently diagnosed hyperthyroidism lasting under 2 months. Amplified TCR beta CDR3 regions came from RNA transcripts. In the first-round RT-PCR of the TCR CDR3, the HTBI primer set was used. TCRdb reprocessed the multiplex PCR reads with MiXCR, giving one entry per CDR3 protein. This repertoire shows around 520,000 distinct CDR3 sequences, roughly 15% found once; its top ten account for around 14%. This clonotype was found many times. Its cognate antigen is unknown.

The TCR sequence derives from a woman aged 35 to 49 with Graves' hyperthyroidism. Sequencing used blood. The V gene is TRBV7-6, the J gene TRBJ1-1, with a tentative D call TRBD1 (6 bases). The DNA for the CDR3 is TGTGCCAGCAGCGAAGGGGGGTACACTGAAGCTTTCTTT. Translated, it gives CASSEGGYTEAFF.